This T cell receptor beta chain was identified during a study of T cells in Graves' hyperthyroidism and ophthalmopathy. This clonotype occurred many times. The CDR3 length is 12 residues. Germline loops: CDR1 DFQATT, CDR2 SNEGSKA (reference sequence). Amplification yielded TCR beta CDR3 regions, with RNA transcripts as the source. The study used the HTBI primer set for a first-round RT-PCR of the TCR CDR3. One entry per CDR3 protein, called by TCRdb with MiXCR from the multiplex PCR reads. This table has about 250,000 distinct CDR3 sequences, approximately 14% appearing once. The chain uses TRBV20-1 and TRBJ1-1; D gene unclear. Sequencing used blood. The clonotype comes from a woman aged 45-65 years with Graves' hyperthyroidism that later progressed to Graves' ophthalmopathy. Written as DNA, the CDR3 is TGCAGCCGGTTGTCCATGAACACTGAAGCTTTCTTT. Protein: CSRLSMNTEAFF.